This entry concerns a single T cell receptor (beta chain). The sample belongs to a study of blood T cell repertoires in COVID-19. At the level of the study: Whether acute or convalescent, the COVID-19 samples came from the United States, Italy and Spain.

In the original analysis: It was from reference gene primer amplification that nucleated cell counts were estimated. Assay: immunoSEQ multiplex PCR; the TCRdb copy retains only in-frame clones and omits some. V and J calls plus clone size are reproduced from that table; the DNA served to infer D and trimming. The sample contains tens of thousands of clones, roughly nine tenths of which appear only once. Trimming cost V 6 bases and J 8 bases; bases outside gene matches: 12. The length of the CDR3 is 15 residues. Germline V gene data show CDR1 as LNHDA and CDR2 as SQIVND (reference sequence). The sequencing input was peripheral blood. The chain recombines TRBV19 with TRBJ2-3, with 9 positions matching TRBD1. This receptor was obtained from a man aged 60-69 years with COVID-19, enrolled during active disease. This chain's CDR3 is CASSTRTGEKGTQYF. The CDR3 nucleotides are TGTGCCAGTAGCACCCGGACAGGGGAAAAGGGTACGCAGTATTTT.